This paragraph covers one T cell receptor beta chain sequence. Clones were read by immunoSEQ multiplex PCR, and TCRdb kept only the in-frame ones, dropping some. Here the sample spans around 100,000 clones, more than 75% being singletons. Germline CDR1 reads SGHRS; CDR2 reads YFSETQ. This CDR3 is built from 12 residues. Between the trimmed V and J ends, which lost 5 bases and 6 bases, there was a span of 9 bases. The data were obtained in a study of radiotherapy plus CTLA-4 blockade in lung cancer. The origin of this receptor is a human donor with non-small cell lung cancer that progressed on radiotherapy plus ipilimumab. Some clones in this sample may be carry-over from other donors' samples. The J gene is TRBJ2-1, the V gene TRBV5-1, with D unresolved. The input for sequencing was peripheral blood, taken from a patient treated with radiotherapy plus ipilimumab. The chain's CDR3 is CASSLEFNEQFF. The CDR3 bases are TGCGCCAGCAGTCTCGAGTTCAATGAGCAGTTCTTC.